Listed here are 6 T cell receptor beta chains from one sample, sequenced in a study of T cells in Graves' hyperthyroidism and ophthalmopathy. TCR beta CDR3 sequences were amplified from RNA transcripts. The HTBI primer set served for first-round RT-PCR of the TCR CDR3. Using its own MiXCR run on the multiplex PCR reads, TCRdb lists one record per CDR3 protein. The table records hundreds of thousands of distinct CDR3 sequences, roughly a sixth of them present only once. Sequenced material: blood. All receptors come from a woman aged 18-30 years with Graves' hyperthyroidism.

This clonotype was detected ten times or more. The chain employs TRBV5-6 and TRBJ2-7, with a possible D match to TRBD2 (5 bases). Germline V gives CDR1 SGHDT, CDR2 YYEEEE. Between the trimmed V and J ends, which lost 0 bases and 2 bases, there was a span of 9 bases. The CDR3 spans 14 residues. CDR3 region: CASSLGSTTYEQYF. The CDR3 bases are TGTGCCAGCAGCTTGGGGTCGACTACCTACGAGCAGTACTTC.

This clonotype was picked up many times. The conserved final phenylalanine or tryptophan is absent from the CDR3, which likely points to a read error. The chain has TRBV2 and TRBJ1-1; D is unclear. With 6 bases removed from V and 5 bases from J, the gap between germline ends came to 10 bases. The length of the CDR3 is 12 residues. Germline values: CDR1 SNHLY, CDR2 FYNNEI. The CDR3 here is CASRVGETEAFV. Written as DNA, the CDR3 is TGTGCCAGCAGAGTGGGCGAAACTGAAGCTTTCGTT.

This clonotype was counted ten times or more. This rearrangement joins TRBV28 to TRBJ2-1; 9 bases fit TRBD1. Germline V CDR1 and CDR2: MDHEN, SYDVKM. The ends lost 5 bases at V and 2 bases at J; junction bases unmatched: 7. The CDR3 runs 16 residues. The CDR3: CASSGPGTGTYNEQFF. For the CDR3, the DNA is TGTGCCAGCAGTGGCCCTGGGACAGGGACCTACAATGAGCAGTTCTTC.

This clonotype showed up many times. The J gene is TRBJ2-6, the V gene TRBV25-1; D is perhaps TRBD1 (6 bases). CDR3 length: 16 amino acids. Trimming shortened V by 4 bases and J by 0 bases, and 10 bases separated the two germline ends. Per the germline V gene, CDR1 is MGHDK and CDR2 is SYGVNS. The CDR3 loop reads CASSGDRNSGANVLTF. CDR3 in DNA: TGTGCCAGCAGTGGAGACAGGAACTCTGGGGCCAACGTCCTGACTTTC.

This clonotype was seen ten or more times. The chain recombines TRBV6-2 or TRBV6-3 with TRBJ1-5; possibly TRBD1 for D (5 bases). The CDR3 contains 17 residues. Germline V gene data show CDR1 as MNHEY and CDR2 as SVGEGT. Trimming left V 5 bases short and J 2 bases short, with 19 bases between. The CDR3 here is CASSAGRRIVRNQPQHF. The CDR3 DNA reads TGTGCCAGCAGTGCGGGACGGCGTATTGTGCGCAATCAGCCCCAGCATTTT.

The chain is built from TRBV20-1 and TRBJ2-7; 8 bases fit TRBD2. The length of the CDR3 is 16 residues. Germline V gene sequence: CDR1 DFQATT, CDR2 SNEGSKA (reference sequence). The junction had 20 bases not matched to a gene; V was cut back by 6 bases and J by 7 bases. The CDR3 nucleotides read TGCAGTGCAACCACCGGGGGGGTCAAAGGGTACCTAGAGCAGTACTTC. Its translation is CSATTGGVKGYLEQYF.